These 12 T cell receptor beta chains came from one sample sequenced in a study of early stage breast cancer tumors. Only in-frame clones appear in the TCRdb table, and some are missing; sequencing was by immunoSEQ multiplex PCR. This table has tens of thousands of clones, about 78% appearing once. The sequencing sample was made of blood. These receptors were obtained from a person aged 45 to 59 with breast cancer.

This chain uses TRBV2 with TRBJ2-1, with D tentatively TRBD2 (5 bases). Trimming removed 0 bases from V and 6 bases from J, with 15 bases in between. The CDR3 runs to 16 residues. The germline gives CDR1 SNHLY, CDR2 FYNNEI. CDR3 in DNA: TGTGCCAGCAGTGAAGCCCCGACTGGACGGGGCAATGAGCAGTTCTTC. Encoded protein: CASSEAPTGRGNEQFF.

V is TRBV6-5 and J is TRBJ1-1, with D possibly matching TRBD1 (5 bases). The CDR3 loop spans 13 amino acids. The germline CDR1 and CDR2 sequences are MNHEY and SVGAGI. V was shortened by 8 bases and J by 1 base, with 11 bases between the two germline ends. The CDR3 coding sequence is TGTGCCAGCCATCAGGGTCGGAACACTGAAGCTTTCTTT. It yields the protein CASHQGRNTEAFF.

The table lists this clone with a count of one. The genes are TRBV14 and TRBJ2-1, with D hard to call. CDR1 and CDR2 (germline): SGHDN, FVKESK. Trimming left V 2 bases short and J 5 bases short, with 13 bases between. The CDR3 covers 15 residues. The chain's CDR3 is CASSQRSLRNNEQFF. The CDR3 DNA reads as TGTGCCAGCAGCCAAAGATCGCTACGTAACAATGAGCAGTTCTTC.

This clone came up once. This chain links TRBV5-5 with TRBJ1-5; no clear D gene. Germline CDR1 and CDR2: SGHKS and YYEKEE (reference sequence). Trimming cost V 4 bases and J 0 bases, with 5 bases left between them. CDR3 length equals 13 residues. The CDR3 sequence: CASSLGSNQPQHF. DNA of the CDR3: TGTGCCAGCAGCCTAGGTAGCAATCAGCCCCAGCATTTT.

The gene calls are TRBV19 and TRBJ1-2; 7 nucleotides match TRBD1. Per germline, CDR1 LNHDA and CDR2 SQIVND (reference sequence). V lost 0 bases to trimming and J lost 4 bases; unmatched junction nucleotides: 2. The length of the CDR3 is 14 residues. CDR3 protein: CASSIDTGAYGYTF. DNA of the CDR3: TGTGCCAGTAGTATAGACACAGGGGCCTATGGCTACACCTTC.

J is TRBJ2-4 and V is TRBV19; possible D gene TRBD2, 5 bases. Germline V gives CDR1 LNHDA, CDR2 SQIVND (reference sequence). The V gene lost 10 bases and the J gene lost 5 bases, with 18 bases spanning the gap. This CDR3 is 14 amino acids long. In DNA form, the CDR3 reads TGTGCCAAAGACCGGGGTAGCGACGAAAACATTCAGTACTTC. Translating it yields CAKDRGSDENIQYF.

The genes are TRBV11-2 and TRBJ1-1, with D possibly TRBD1 on 6 matching bases. Trimming took 5 bases from V and 5 from J, leaving 21 bases between them. Germline V CDR1 and CDR2: SGHAT, FQNNGV. The CDR3 extends over 16 amino acids. As DNA, the CDR3 is TGTGCCAGCAGCCAGCGACTAGCGGGGGGGCGAACTGAAGCTTTCTTT. Translation gives CASSQRLAGGRTEAFF.

The chain is built from TRBV7-2 and TRBJ2-5; 8 bases fit TRBD2. From germline, CDR1 is SGHTA and CDR2 FQGNSA. The ends lost 7 bases at V and 6 bases at J; junction bases unmatched: 13. The CDR3 is made up of 15 amino acids. The CDR3 loop reads CASTTLPGGDQTQYF. CDR3 bases: TGTGCCAGCACCACGCTCCCGGGGGGGGATCAGACCCAGTACTTC.

V and J are TRBV19 and TRBJ1-3; a possible D gene is TRBD1 (5 bases). From germline, CDR1 is LNHDA and CDR2 SQIVND (reference sequence). CDR3 size: 16 residues. Trimming removed 4 bases at V and 0 bases at J, with 13 bases between. In DNA, the CDR3 is TGTGCCAGTAGTACGGGGGGAGTCAACTCTGGAAACACCATATATTTT. Residues: CASSTGGVNSGNTIYF.

This rearrangement joins TRBV10-3 to TRBJ2-7, with TRBD1 matching 10 bases. After removal of 7 bases from V and 0 bases from J, the junction contained 9 bases not matched to a gene. The CDR3 has 16 amino acids. Per the germline V gene, CDR1 is ENHRY and CDR2 is SYGVKD. The DNA for the CDR3 is TGTGCCATCACTGGACAGGGGGTAACAGGCTCCTACGAGCAGTACGTC. Translating it yields CAITGQGVTGSYEQYV.

This rearrangement joins TRBV6-1 to TRBJ2-5; TRBD2 agrees at 9 bases. This CDR3 is 14 amino acids long. The trim removed 8 bases at V and 5 bases at J, leaving 9 bases unmatched. Looked up from germline, CDR1 is MNHNS and CDR2 is SASEGT. The CDR3 DNA reads as TGTGCCAGCGCTACAGCGGGGGGCAGGGAGACCCAGTACTTC. Translation gives CASATAGGRETQYF.

The V call is TRBV7-2, the J call TRBJ2-1; D ambiguous. V lost 4 bases and J lost 8, with 6 bases in between. The CDR3 is 11 residues long. The germline gives CDR1 SGHTA, CDR2 FQGNSA. CDR3 sequence: CASSSTYEQFF. As DNA, the CDR3 is TGTGCCAGCAGCTCCACTTATGAGCAGTTCTTC.